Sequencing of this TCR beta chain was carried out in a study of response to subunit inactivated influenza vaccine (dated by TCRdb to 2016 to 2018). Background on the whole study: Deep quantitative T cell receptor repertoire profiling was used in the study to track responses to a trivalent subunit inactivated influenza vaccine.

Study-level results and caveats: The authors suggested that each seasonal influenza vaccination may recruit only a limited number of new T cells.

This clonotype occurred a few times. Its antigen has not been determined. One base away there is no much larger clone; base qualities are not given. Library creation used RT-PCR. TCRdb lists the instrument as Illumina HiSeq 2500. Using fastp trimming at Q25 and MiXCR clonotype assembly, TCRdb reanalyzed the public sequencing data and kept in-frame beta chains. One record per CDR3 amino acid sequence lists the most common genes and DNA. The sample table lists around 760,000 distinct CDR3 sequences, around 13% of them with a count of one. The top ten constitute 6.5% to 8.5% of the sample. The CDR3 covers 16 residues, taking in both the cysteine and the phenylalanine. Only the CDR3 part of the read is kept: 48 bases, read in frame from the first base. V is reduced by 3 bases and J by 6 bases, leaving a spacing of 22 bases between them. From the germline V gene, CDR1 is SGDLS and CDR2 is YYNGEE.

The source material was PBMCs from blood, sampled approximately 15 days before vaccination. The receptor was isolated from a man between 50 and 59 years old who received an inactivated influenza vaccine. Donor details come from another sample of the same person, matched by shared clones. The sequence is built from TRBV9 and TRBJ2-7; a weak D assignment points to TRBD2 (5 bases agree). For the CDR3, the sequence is CASSGGRWAARGEQYF. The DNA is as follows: TGTGCCAGCAGCGGAGGGCGCTGGGCTGCCCGTGGCGAGCAGTACTTC.